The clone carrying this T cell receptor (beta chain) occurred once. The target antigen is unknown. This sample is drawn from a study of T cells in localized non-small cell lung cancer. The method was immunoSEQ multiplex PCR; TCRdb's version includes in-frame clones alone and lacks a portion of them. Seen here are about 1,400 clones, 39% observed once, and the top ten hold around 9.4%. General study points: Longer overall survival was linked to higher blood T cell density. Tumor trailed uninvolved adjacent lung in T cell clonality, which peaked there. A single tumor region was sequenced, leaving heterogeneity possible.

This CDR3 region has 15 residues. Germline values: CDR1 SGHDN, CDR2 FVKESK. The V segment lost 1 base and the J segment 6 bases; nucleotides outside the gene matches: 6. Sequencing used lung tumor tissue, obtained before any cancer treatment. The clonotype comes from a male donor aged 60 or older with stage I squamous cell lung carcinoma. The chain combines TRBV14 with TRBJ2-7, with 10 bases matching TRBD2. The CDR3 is CASSQAMASGSEQYF. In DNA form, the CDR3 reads TGTGCCAGCAGCCAAGCGATGGCTAGCGGGAGCGAGCAGTACTTC.